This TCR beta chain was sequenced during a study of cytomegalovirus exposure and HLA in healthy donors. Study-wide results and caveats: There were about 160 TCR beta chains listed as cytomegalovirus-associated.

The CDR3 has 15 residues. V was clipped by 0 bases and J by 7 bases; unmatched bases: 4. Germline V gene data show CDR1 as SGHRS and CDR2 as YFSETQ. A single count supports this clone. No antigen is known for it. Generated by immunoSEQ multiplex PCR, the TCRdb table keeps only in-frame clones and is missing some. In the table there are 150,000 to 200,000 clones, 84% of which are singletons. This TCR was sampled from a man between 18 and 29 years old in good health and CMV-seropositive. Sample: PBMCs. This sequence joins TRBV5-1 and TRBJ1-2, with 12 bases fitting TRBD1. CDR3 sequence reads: CASSLEGQGASGYTF. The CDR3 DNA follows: TGCGCCAGCAGCTTGGAGGGACAGGGGGCTTCTGGCTACACCTTC.